This is a list of T cell receptor beta chains from one sample in a study of blood T cell repertoires in COVID-19. Using immunoSEQ multiplex PCR, the repertoire was profiled, and TCRdb retains in-frame clones only, with some absent. Among 25,000 to 30,000 clones, 85% were seen once, and the ten largest hold about a quarter. Sequenced input: peripheral blood. These receptors were taken from a human donor in a cohort sampled during active COVID-19. CDR3s include the opening cysteine and the closing phenylalanine or tryptophan. Fields, in order: D gene, V gene, J gene, clone size, CDR3 DNA, CDR3 protein. A D gene is named only where the DNA matches it firmly. A row's size may be missing; if present it is once, few, many or a size class.

d_gene: .
v_gene: TRBV19
j_gene: TRBJ2-5
abundance: .
CDR3nt: TGTGCCAGTAGTATTTCACAGGGGAGGGAGACCCAGTACTTC
CDR3aa: CASSISQGRETQYF

d_gene: .
v_gene: TRBV27
j_gene: TRBJ1-5
abundance: .
CDR3nt: TGTGCCAGCAGGGACACCTCACCGAGCAATCAGCCCCAGCATTTT
CDR3aa: CASRDTSPSNQPQHF

d_gene: TRBD1
v_gene: TRBV25-1
j_gene: TRBJ1-6
abundance: .
CDR3nt: TGTGCCAGCAGTGGGGACAGGTATAATTCACCCCTCCACTTT
CDR3aa: CASSGDRYNSPLHF

d_gene: TRBD1
v_gene: TRBV28
j_gene: TRBJ2-7
abundance: .
CDR3nt: TGTGCCAGCAGTTTATTCGGTGGGACAGCCTACGAGCAGTACTTC
CDR3aa: CASSLFGGTAYEQYF

d_gene: TRBD1
v_gene: TRBV7-3
j_gene: TRBJ2-2
abundance: few
CDR3nt: TGTGCCAGCAGCTTAATAGGACAGGGGGAAGGGTTGCACCCACCGAACACCGGGGAGCTGTTTTTT
CDR3aa: CASSLIGQGEGLHPPNTGELFF

d_gene: .
v_gene: TRBV10-3
j_gene: TRBJ1-1
abundance: .
CDR3nt: TGTGCCATCAGTGGACAGAACACTGAAGCTTTCTTT
CDR3aa: CAISGQNTEAFF

d_gene: .
v_gene: TRBV14
j_gene: TRBJ2-5
abundance: few
CDR3nt: TGTGCCAGCAGCCGGCTAGCGCAAGAGACCCAGTACTTC
CDR3aa: CASSRLAQETQYF

d_gene: .
v_gene: TRBV18
j_gene: TRBJ1-5
abundance: .
CDR3nt: TGTGCCAGCTCACTCGCGGAGCCCCAGCATTTT
CDR3aa: CASSLAEPQHF

d_gene: .
v_gene: TRBV11-2
j_gene: TRBJ1-1
abundance: .
CDR3nt: TGTGCCAGCAGCTTAGTCATGAACACTGAAGCTTTCTTT
CDR3aa: CASSLVMNTEAFF

d_gene: TRBD1
v_gene: TRBV6-2/TRBV6-3
j_gene: TRBJ2-2
abundance: few
CDR3nt: TGTGCCAGCAGTAAGGAAGGGACAGAAACCGGGGAGCTGTTTTTT
CDR3aa: CASSKEGTETGELFF

d_gene: .
v_gene: TRBV5-1
j_gene: TRBJ2-5
abundance: .
CDR3nt: TGCGCCAGCAGCTTGTTCCAGCAAGAGACCCAGTACTTC
CDR3aa: CASSLFQQETQYF

d_gene: .
v_gene: TRBV18
j_gene: TRBJ1-5
abundance: .
CDR3nt: TGTGCCAGCTCACCACTGAGGGTTGACAATCAGCCCCAGCATTTT
CDR3aa: CASSPLRVDNQPQHF

d_gene: TRBD1
v_gene: TRBV19
j_gene: TRBJ2-1
abundance: .
CDR3nt: TGTGCCAGTAGTCGGGACAGGGGCTCCTACAATGAGCAGTTCTTC
CDR3aa: CASSRDRGSYNEQFF

d_gene: TRBD1
v_gene: TRBV25-1
j_gene: TRBJ2-7
abundance: .
CDR3nt: TGTGCCAGCAGTGAATCTTGGACAGGGGCCTTCTTC
CDR3aa: CASSESWTGAFF

d_gene: TRBD1
v_gene: TRBV2
j_gene: TRBJ1-2
abundance: .
CDR3nt: TGTGCCAGCAGTCGAGAGGGGGCGGGCGGCTACACCTTC
CDR3aa: CASSREGAGGYTF

d_gene: TRBD1
v_gene: TRBV5-1
j_gene: TRBJ2-7
abundance: .
CDR3nt: TGCGCCAGCTGCGCCGGGACAGGAGACTACGAGCAGTACTTC
CDR3aa: CASCAGTGDYEQYF

d_gene: .
v_gene: TRBV5-8
j_gene: TRBJ2-7
abundance: .
CDR3nt: TGTGCCAGCAGCGGCCGGGGAGTAGGGAACTTC
CDR3aa: CASSGRGVGNF

d_gene: .
v_gene: TRBV5-4
j_gene: TRBJ2-7
abundance: once
CDR3nt: TGTGCCAGCAGCTTACAGGGTACCTACGAGCAGTACTTC
CDR3aa: CASSLQGTYEQYF

d_gene: TRBD2
v_gene: TRBV7-9
j_gene: TRBJ2-2
abundance: .
CDR3nt: TGTGCCAGCAGCCCGGGGGGACTAGCGAACGCGAACACCGGGGAGCTGTTTTTT
CDR3aa: CASSPGGLANANTGELFF

d_gene: TRBD1
v_gene: TRBV27
j_gene: TRBJ1-2
abundance: .
CDR3nt: TGTGCCAGCAGGCGAATCGACAGGGAATTCTATGGCTACACCTTC
CDR3aa: CASRRIDREFYGYTF

d_gene: .
v_gene: TRBV13
j_gene: TRBJ2-3
abundance: .
CDR3nt: TGTGCCAGCAGCCCCCGGACTCCCCCCGATACGCAGTATTTT
CDR3aa: CASSPRTPPDTQYF

d_gene: .
v_gene: TRBV19
j_gene: TRBJ1-2
abundance: .
CDR3nt: TGTGCCAGTAGTCAAAACGCTGCGGGACCCTATGGCTACACCTTC
CDR3aa: CASSQNAAGPYGYTF

d_gene: TRBD1
v_gene: TRBV7-9
j_gene: TRBJ2-7
abundance: .
CDR3nt: TGTGCCAGCAGCACGGACAGGGGAGGGGACGAGCAGTACTTC
CDR3aa: CASSTDRGGDEQYF

d_gene: .
v_gene: TRBV30
j_gene: TRBJ2-2
abundance: .
CDR3nt: TGTGCCTGGAGCGGGGGGACAGGACCTTTCGGGGAGCTGTTTTTT
CDR3aa: CAWSGGTGPFGELFF

d_gene: .
v_gene: TRBV28
j_gene: TRBJ2-2
abundance: .
CDR3nt: TGTGCCAGCAGTTCAACCACCACAGGGAACACCGGGGAGCTGTTTTTT
CDR3aa: CASSSTTTGNTGELFF